The entry below gives a single T cell receptor (beta chain) sequence along with its context. These data are taken from a study of PD-L1 blockade in urothelial cancer. Whole-study context: Patients had undergone 0 to 3 prior chemotherapy regimens. Median T cell yield per blood sample was about 140,000 cells.

TCRdb's table, derived via immunoSEQ multiplex PCR, lists solely in-frame clones and lacks some. The data contain about 80,000 clones, about nine tenths of them singletons. The material sequenced was PBMCs, taken around atezolizumab (anti-PD-L1) treatment. This clonotype was sampled from a woman between 65 and 79 years old with urothelial cancer.

CDR3 nucleotide sequence: TGTGCCAGCAGCTTGCCAGGGTTTAACTATGGCTACACCTTC. Its translation: CASSLPGFNYGYTF. The gene calls are TRBV5-4 and TRBJ1-2, with a tentative D call TRBD1 (5 bases). V lost 1 base and J lost 1, with 8 bases in between. Germline CDR1 reads SGHNT; CDR2 reads YYREEE (reference sequence). The CDR3 length is 14 residues.